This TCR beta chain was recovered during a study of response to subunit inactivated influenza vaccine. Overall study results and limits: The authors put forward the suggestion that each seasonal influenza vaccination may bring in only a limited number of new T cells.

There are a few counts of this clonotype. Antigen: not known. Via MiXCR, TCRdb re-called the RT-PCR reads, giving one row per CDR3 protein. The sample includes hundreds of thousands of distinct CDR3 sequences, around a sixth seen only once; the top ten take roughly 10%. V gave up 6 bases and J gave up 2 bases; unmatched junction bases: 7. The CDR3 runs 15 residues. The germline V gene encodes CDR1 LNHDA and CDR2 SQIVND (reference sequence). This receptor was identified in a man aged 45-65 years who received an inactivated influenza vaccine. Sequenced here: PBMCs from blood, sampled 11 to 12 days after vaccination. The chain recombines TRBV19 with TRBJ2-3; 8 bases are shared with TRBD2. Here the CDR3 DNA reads TGTGCCAGTAGCAGAGCGGGAGTAGTCACAGATACGCAGTATTTT. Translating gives CASSRAGVVTDTQYF.